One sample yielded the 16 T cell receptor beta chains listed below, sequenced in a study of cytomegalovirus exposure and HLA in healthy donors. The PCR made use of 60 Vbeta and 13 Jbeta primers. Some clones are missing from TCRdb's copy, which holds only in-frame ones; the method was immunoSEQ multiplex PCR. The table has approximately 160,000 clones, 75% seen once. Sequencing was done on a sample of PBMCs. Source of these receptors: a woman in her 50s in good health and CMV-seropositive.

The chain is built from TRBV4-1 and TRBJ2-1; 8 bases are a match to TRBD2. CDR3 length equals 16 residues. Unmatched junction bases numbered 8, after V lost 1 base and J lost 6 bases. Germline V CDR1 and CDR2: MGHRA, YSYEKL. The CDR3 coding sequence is TGCGCCAGCAGCCAAGCAAGGAGCGGGACTAGCAATGAGCAGTTCTTC. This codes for CASSQARSGTSNEQFF.

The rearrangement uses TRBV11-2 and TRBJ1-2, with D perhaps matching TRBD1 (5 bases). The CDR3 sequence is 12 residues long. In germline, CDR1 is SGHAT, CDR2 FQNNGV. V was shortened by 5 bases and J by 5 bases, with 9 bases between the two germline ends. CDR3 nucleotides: TGTGCCAGCAGCCCGGGACTGTATGGCTACACCTTC. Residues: CASSPGLYGYTF.

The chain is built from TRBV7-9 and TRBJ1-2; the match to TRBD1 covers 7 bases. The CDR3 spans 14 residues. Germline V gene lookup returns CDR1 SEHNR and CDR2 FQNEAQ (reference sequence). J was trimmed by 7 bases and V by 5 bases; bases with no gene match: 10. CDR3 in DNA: TGTGCCAGCAGCCCGCGCGACAGGGTCAGTGGCTACACCTTC. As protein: CASSPRDRVSGYTF.

The CDR3 here is CASSDGPGQGMNTEAFF. The CDR3 nucleotides are TGTGCCAGCAGCGACGGACCGGGACAGGGAATGAACACTGAAGCTTTCTTT. V and J are TRBV9 and TRBJ1-1; 9 bases line up with TRBD1. The CDR3 covers 17 residues. Germline loops: CDR1 SGDLS, CDR2 YYNGEE. Trimming took 3 bases from V and 0 from J; bases not matched to a gene: 9.

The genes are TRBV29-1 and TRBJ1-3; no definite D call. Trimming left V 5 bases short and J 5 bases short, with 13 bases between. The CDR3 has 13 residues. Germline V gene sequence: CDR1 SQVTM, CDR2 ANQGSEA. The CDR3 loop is CSVWVGGRNTIYF. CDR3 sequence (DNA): TGCAGCGTTTGGGTCGGAGGGAGAAACACCATATATTTT.

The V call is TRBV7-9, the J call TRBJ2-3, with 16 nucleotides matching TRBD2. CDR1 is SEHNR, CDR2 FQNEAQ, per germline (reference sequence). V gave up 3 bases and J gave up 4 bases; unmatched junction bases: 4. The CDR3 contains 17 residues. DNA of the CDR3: TGTGCCAGCAGCTTCGGGACTAGCGGGGGGGCGGCAGATACGCAGTATTTT. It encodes CASSFGTSGGAADTQYF.

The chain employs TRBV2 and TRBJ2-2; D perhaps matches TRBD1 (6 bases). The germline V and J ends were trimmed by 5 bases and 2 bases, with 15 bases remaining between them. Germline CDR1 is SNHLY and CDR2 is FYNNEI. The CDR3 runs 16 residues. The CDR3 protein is CASSYREAFNTGELFF. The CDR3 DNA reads TGTGCCAGCAGTTACAGGGAAGCCTTCAACACCGGGGAGCTGTTTTTT.

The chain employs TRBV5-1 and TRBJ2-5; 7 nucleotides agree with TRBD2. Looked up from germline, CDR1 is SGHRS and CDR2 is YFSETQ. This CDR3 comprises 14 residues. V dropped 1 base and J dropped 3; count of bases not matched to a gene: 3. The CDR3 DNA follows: TGCGCCAGCAGCTTGATTGGGGGGGAAGAGACCCAGTACTTC. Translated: CASSLIGGEETQYF.

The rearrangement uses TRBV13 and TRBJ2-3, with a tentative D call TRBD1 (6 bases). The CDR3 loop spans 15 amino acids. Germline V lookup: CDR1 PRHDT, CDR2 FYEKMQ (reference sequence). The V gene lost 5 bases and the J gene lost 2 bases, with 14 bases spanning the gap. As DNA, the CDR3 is TGTGCCAGCAGCCAACTACAGGGAGACACAGATACGCAGTATTTT. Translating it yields CASSQLQGDTDTQYF.

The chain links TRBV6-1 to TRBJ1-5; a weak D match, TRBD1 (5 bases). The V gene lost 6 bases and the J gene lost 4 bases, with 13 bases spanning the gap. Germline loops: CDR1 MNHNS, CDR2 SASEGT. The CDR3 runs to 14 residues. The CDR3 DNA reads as TGTGCCAGCAGGTTATGGGGGGATAATCAGCCCCAGCATTTT. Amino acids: CASRLWGDNQPQHF.

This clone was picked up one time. The CDR3 sequence is CASSHSFGGGEETQYF. The CDR3 DNA sequence: TGTGCCAGCAGCCACTCCTTTGGCGGGGGCGAAGAGACCCAGTACTTC. The gene calls are TRBV5-4 and TRBJ2-5; D possibly corresponds to TRBD2 (7 bases). V lost 4 bases, J lost 3 bases, and 19 bases lay in between. CDR1 and CDR2 (germline): SGHNT, YYREEE (reference sequence). This CDR3 comprises 16 residues.

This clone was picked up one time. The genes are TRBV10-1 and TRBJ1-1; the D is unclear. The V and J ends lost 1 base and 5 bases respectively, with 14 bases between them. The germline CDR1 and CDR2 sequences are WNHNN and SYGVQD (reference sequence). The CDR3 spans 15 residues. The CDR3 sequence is CASSECAREETEAFF. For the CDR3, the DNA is TGCGCCAGCAGTGAGTGCGCCCGGGAGGAAACTGAAGCTTTCTTT.

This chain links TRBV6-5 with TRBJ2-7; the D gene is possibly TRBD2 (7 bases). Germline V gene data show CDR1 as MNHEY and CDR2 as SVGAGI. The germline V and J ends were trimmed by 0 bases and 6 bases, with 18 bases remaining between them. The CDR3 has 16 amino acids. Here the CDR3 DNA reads TGTGCCAGCAGTTACTCGTCTCGAGGGGGGGCTGGCGAGCAGTACTTC. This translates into CASSYSSRGGAGEQYF.

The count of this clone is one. This chain's CDR3 is CASRPDRGVNYGYTF. DNA of the CDR3: TGTGCCAGCAGGCCCGACAGGGGGGTTAACTATGGCTACACCTTC. The chain carries TRBV5-4 and TRBJ1-2; 9 bases line up with TRBD1. Trimming took 5 bases from V and 1 from J; bases not matched to a gene: 6. The CDR3 consists of 15 residues. CDR1 and CDR2 (germline): SGHNT, YYREEE (reference sequence).

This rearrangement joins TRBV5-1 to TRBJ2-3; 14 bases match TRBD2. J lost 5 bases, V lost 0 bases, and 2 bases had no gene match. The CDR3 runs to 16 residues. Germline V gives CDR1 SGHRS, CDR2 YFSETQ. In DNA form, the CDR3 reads TGCGCCAGCAGCTTGGGACTAGCGGGGGGGCAAGATACGCAGTATTTT. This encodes CASSLGLAGGQDTQYF.

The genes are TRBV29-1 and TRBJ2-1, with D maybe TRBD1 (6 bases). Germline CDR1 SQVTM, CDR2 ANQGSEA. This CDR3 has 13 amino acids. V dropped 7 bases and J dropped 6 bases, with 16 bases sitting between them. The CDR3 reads CSAQMDSTNEQFF. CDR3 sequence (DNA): TGCAGCGCTCAGATGGACAGTACCAATGAGCAGTTCTTC.